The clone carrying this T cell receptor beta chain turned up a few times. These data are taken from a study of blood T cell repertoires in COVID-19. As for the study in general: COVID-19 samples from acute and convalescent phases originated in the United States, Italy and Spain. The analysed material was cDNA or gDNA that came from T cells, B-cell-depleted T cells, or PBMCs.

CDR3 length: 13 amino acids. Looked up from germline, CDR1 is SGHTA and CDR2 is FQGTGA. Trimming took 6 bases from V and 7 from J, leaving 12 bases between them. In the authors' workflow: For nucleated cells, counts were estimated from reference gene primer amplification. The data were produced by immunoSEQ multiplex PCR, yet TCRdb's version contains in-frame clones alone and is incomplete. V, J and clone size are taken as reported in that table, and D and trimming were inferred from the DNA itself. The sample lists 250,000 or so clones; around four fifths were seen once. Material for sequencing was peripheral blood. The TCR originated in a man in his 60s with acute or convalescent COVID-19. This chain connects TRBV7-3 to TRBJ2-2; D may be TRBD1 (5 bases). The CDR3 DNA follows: TGTGCCAGCAGACCTCAGGGCAGCGGGGAGCTGTTTTTT. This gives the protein CASRPQGSGELFF.